The 21 T cell receptor beta chains below come from one sample, sequenced in a study of blood T cell repertoires in COVID-19. Measured with immunoSEQ multiplex PCR; TCRdb has only the in-frame clones, and not every one. The sample lists tens of thousands of clones; 80% to 90% were seen once. The sequencing input was peripheral blood. The receptors stem from a human donor with active COVID-19. The donor label of this sample is uncertain.

The chain couples TRBV7-3 to TRBJ2-3, with 8 bases matching TRBD2. Germline CDR1 reads SGHTA; CDR2 reads FQGTGA. Germline trimming cut 4 bases from V and 2 bases from J; bases unmatched to any gene: 5. The CDR3 runs to 15 residues. In DNA form, the CDR3 reads TGTGCCAGCAGCTCGGGGGGGTTCGACACAGATACGCAGTATTTT. Protein sequence: CASSSGGFDTDTQYF.

This chain joins TRBV29-1 and TRBJ2-7; D might be TRBD2 (5 bases). V lost 1 base and J 2 bases, leaving 12 bases between the germline ends. Germline V gives CDR1 SQVTM, CDR2 ANQGSEA. The CDR3 extends over 14 amino acids. CDR3 DNA sequence: TGCAGCGTTGAAGGGCTGGGGAGCCCCTACGAGCAGTACTTC. Translation gives CSVEGLGSPYEQYF.

The chain couples TRBV7-9 to TRBJ2-7, with TRBD2 identical over 13 bases. V lost 5 bases to trimming and J lost 1 base; unmatched junction nucleotides: 5. Germline CDR1 SEHNR, CDR2 FQNEAQ (reference sequence). The CDR3 runs 16 residues. CDR3 protein: CASSLGLAGESYEQYF. In DNA, the CDR3 is TGTGCCAGCAGCCTCGGACTAGCGGGAGAGTCCTACGAGCAGTACTTC.

The CDR3 reads CASSQDQGRGQPQHF. The CDR3 nucleotides are TGTGCCAGCAGCCAAGATCAGGGCAGGGGACAGCCCCAGCATTTT. The V call is TRBV3-1 (or the pseudogene TRBV3-2), the J call TRBJ1-5; maybe TRBD1 (6 bases). The CDR3 has 15 residues. The germline gives CDR1 LGHDT, CDR2 YNNKEL (reference sequence). Trimming removed 0 bases from V and 7 bases from J, with 13 bases in between.

This clone is a singleton in its sample. CDR3 residues: CASSRNYPPGSPLHF. CDR3 coding DNA: TGTGCCAGCAGCCGAAACTATCCCCCGGGGTCACCCCTCCACTTT. V usage is TRBV7-6 and J usage is TRBJ1-6, with no clear D. This CDR3 has 15 amino acids. V dropped 5 bases and J dropped 10 bases, with 18 bases sitting between them. Germline values: CDR1 SGHVS, CDR2 FNYEAQ.

The sample holds one count of this clone. The chain links TRBV5-6 to TRBJ1-1; D is ambiguous. The CDR3 has 16 residues. CDR1 is SGHDT and CDR2 is YYEEEE in the germline V gene. V was clipped by 1 base and J by 4 bases, with 17 bases between them. CDR3 sequence: CASSLWQALGSTEAFF. CDR3 bases: TGTGCCAGCAGCTTGTGGCAGGCACTAGGGAGCACTGAAGCTTTCTTT.

The chain combines TRBV5-1 with TRBJ1-2; TRBD1 matches at 8 bases. The CDR3 is made up of 17 amino acids. Germline lookup yields CDR1 SGHRS and CDR2 YFSETQ. V lost 0 bases to trimming and J lost 2 bases; unmatched junction nucleotides: 9. The chain's CDR3 is CASSLAGDRLRNYGYTF. The CDR3 DNA is TGCGCCAGCAGCTTGGCCGGGGACAGGTTGAGGAACTATGGCTACACCTTC.

This chain links TRBV11-2 with TRBJ2-3; perhaps TRBD1 as D (5 bases). CDR3 length: 17 amino acids. Germline CDR1 is SGHAT and CDR2 is FQNNGV. Trimming took 3 bases from V and 0 from J, leaving 16 bases between them. The CDR3 coding sequence is TGTGCCAGCAGCTTTAAAGGGGCCACCTTAAGCACAGATACGCAGTATTTT. Translated: CASSFKGATLSTDTQYF. Based on the CDR3 plus reference TRBV11-2 and TRBJ2-3, the full variable domain is EAGVAQSPRYKIIEKRQSVAFWCNPISGHATLYWYQQILGQGPKLLIQFQNNGVVDDSQLPKDRFSAERLKGVDSTLKIQPAKLEDSAVYLCASSFKGATLSTDTQYFGPGTRLTVL.

The chain links TRBV15 to TRBJ2-7, with 10 bases fitting TRBD1. The CDR3 length is 15 residues. Per germline, CDR1 LNHNV and CDR2 YYDKDF (reference sequence). V lost 3 bases, J lost 7 bases, and 9 bases stayed unmatched. In DNA, the CDR3 is TGTGCCACCAGCAGCTCTGGACAGGGGGAGAAAGAGCAGTACTTC. As protein: CATSSSGQGEKEQYF.

The chain employs TRBV7-3 and TRBJ2-2, with 9 bases aligning to TRBD2. CDR3 length: 14 amino acids. Losses at the gene ends were 6 bases for V and 4 bases for J; bases not matched to a gene: 3. CDR1 and CDR2 from the germline V gene are SGHTA and FQGTGA. The CDR3 spells CASSPSGTTGELFF. CDR3 sequence (DNA): TGTGCCAGCAGTCCTAGCGGGACCACCGGGGAGCTGTTTTTT.

This chain links TRBV27 with TRBJ2-7; D not certain. This CDR3 has 11 residues. The V end was cut by 6 bases, the J end by 7 bases, with 10 bases between. Looked up from germline, CDR1 is MNHEY and CDR2 is SMNVEV (reference sequence). The CDR3 loop is CASRSPREQYF. The CDR3 DNA is TGTGCCAGCAGATCCCCGCGGGAGCAGTACTTC.

The chain couples TRBV28 to TRBJ2-3; D might be TRBD2 (5 bases). Trimming stripped 7 bases from V and 5 bases from J, with 10 bases between. This CDR3 has 12 residues. Germline V gene data show CDR1 as MDHEN and CDR2 as SYDVKM. CDR3 DNA: TGTGCCAGCATGGAGGTTCAAGATACGCAGTATTTT. It translates to CASMEVQDTQYF. Drawing the rest from reference TRBV28 and TRBJ2-3, the complete variable domain is DVKVTQSSRYLVKRTGEKVFLECVQDMDHENMFWYRQDPGLGLRLIYFSYDVKMKEKGDIPEGYSVSREKKERFSLILESASTNQTSMYLCASMEVQDTQYFGPGTRLTVL.

This chain connects TRBV2 to TRBJ2-5; D is unclear. The germline gives CDR1 SNHLY, CDR2 FYNNEI. Trimming stripped 4 bases from V and 5 bases from J, with 11 bases between. This CDR3 spans 13 amino acids. CDR3 sequence reads: CASSGGLFETQYF. The CDR3 DNA follows: TGTGCCAGCAGTGGCGGTCTATTCGAGACCCAGTACTTC.

The V call is TRBV6-2 or TRBV6-3, the J call TRBJ2-7, with 11 bases matching TRBD1. The CDR3 loop spans 15 amino acids. After removal of 2 bases from V and 4 bases from J, the junction contained 4 bases not matched to a gene. Germline V gene data show CDR1 as MNHEY and CDR2 as SVGEGT. The CDR3 nucleotides are TGTGCCAGCAGTTACATAGGACAGGGGGCGTACGAGCAGTACTTC. The encoded protein is CASSYIGQGAYEQYF.

The CDR3 loop is CAISGDTRSYGYTF. Written as DNA, the CDR3 is TGTGCCATCAGTGGGGACACCCGGTCCTATGGCTACACCTTC. J is TRBJ1-2 and V is TRBV10-3; possible D gene TRBD1, 6 bases. The germline V gene has CDR1 ENHRY and CDR2 SYGVKD. Trimming shortened V by 4 bases and J by 4 bases, and 13 bases separated the two germline ends. This CDR3 is 14 amino acids long.

For the CDR3, the DNA is TGTGCCAGCAGCGTAGATGGCAGATTACCTGGAAACACCATATATTTT. Its translation: CASSVDGRLPGNTIYF. The chain links TRBV9 to TRBJ1-3, with D unresolved. Germline lookup yields CDR1 SGDLS and CDR2 YYNGEE. The length of the CDR3 is 16 residues. V was pared by 0 bases and J by 2 bases, with 12 bases between.

The chain links TRBV6-5 to TRBJ2-3; D is possibly TRBD2 (5 bases). The CDR3 is made up of 12 amino acids. The germline gives CDR1 MNHEY, CDR2 SVGAGI. V was trimmed by 5 bases and J by 8 bases, leaving 11 bases between them. For the CDR3, the DNA is TGTGCCAGCAGTCCCCAGGCGGGTACGCAGTATTTT. Translated, it gives CASSPQAGTQYF.

The chain recombines TRBV18 with TRBJ2-7, with TRBD1 matching 11 bases. Trimming removed 5 bases from V and 3 bases from J; junction bases left unmatched: 6. CDR1 is KGHSH and CDR2 is LQKENI in the germline V gene. The CDR3 is made up of 15 amino acids. The CDR3 loop is CASSDGTGGIYEQYF. The CDR3 DNA reads as TGTGCCAGCTCAGACGGGACAGGGGGTATCTACGAGCAGTACTTC.

The chain links TRBV11-3 to TRBJ1-1; unclear D gene. Germline V gene sequence: CDR1 SGHNT, CDR2 YENEEA. This CDR3 is 14 amino acids long. Trimming took 5 bases from V and 0 from J, leaving 10 bases between them. CDR3 in DNA: TGTGCCAGCAGCGCTACCTCACTGAACACTGAAGCTTTCTTT. Encoded protein: CASSATSLNTEAFF. Looking up the rest from reference TRBV11-3 and TRBJ1-1 gives the full variable domain: EAGVVQSPRYKIIEKKQPVAFWCNPISGHNTLYWYLQNLGQGPELLIRYENEEAVDDSQLPKDRFSAERLKGVDSTLKIQPAELGDSAVYLCASSATSLNTEAFFGQGTRLTVV.

The chain recombines TRBV7-9 with TRBJ2-7, with D possibly being TRBD2 (6 bases). CDR3 size: 16 residues. The V gene lost 4 bases and the J gene lost 0 bases, with 16 bases spanning the gap. Germline CDR1 reads SEHNR; CDR2 reads FQNEAQ (reference sequence). The CDR3 spells CASSSPGGVFSYEQYF. The CDR3 nucleotides are TGTGCCAGCAGCTCTCCCGGAGGGGTCTTCTCCTACGAGCAGTACTTC.

The chain employs TRBV7-3 and TRBJ1-2; D might be TRBD1 (6 bases). CDR1 is SGHTA and CDR2 is FQGTGA in the germline V gene. The ends were cut back, 5 bases at V and 11 bases at J, with 21 bases in the middle. This CDR3 is 14 amino acids long. The CDR3, as DNA: TGTGCCAGCAGCCGGGAGGGAGGGGGTAAAGGATACACCTTC. As protein: CASSREGGGKGYTF.